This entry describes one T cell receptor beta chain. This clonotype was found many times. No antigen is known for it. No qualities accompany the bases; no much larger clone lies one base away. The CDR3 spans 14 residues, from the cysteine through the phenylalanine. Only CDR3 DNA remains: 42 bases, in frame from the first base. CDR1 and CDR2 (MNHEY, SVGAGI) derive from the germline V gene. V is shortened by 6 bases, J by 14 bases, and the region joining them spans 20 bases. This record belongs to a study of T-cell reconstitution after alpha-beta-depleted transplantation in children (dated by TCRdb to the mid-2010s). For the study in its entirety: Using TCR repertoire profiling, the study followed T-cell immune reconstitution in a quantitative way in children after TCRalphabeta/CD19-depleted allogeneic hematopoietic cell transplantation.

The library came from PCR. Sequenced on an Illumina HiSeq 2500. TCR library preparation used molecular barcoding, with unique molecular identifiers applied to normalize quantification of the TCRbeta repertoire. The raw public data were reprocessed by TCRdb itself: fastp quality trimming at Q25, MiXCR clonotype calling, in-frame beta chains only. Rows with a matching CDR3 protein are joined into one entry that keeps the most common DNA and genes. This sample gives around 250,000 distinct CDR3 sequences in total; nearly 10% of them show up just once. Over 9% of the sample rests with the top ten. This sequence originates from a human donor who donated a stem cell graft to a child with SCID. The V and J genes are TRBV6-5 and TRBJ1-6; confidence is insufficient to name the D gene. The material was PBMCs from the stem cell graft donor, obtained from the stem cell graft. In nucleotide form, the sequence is TGTGCCAGCAGGATAAAATCCGAAAGTGGATCCCTCCACTTT. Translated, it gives CASRIKSESGSLHF.